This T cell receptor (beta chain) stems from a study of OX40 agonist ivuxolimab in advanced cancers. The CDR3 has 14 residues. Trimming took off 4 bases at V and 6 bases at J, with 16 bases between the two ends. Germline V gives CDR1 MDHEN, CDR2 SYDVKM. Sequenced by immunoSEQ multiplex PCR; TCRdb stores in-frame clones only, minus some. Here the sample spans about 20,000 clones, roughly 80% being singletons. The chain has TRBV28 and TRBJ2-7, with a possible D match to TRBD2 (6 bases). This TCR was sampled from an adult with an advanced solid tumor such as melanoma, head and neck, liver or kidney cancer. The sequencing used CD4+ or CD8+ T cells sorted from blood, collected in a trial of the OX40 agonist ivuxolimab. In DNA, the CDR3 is TGTGCCAGCAGTTACGCCAGGCCAGCGGGCGAGCAGTACTTC. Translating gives CASSYARPAGEQYF.